Below, 21 T cell receptor beta chains from the same sample are listed, as sequenced in a study of Ad26.COV2.S vaccination and SARS-CoV-2 variants. Sequenced by immunoSEQ multiplex PCR; TCRdb stores in-frame clones only, minus some. The sample has approximately 350,000 clones, 87% seen once. Noted treatment: around 19 received Ad26.COV2.S at low or high dose, single or two shots; about 5 received placebo; per-sample allocation not given. Samples analyzed were those drawn on day 63 after the first vaccine or placebo injection. The sample in question was peripheral blood, obtained in a trial of Ad26.COV2.S vaccine versus placebo. The receptors were gathered from a person between 18 and 65 years old who received the Ad26.COV2.S COVID-19 vaccine or a placebo.

There are a few counts of this clone. The chain couples TRBV9 to TRBJ1-1; D is perhaps TRBD1 (5 bases). Trimming shortened V by 0 bases and J by 0 bases, and 15 bases separated the two germline ends. This CDR3 has 17 amino acids. In germline, CDR1 is SGDLS, CDR2 YYNGEE. The CDR3 DNA is TGTGCCAGCAGCGTAGTTTCTACCAGGGCGATGAACACTGAAGCTTTCTTT. As protein: CASSVVSTRAMNTEAFF.

J is TRBJ1-2 and V is TRBV7-9, with 10 bases lining up with TRBD1. The CDR3 runs to 16 residues. In germline, CDR1 is SEHNR, CDR2 FQNEAQ (reference sequence). V was clipped by 4 bases and J by 4 bases; unmatched bases: 9. CDR3 sequence reads: CASSSGQGTTVYGYTF. CDR3 sequence (DNA): TGTGCCAGCAGCTCGGGACAGGGGACGACTGTCTATGGCTACACCTTC.

The rearrangement joins TRBV3-1 (or the pseudogene TRBV3-2) to TRBJ1-1, with D unresolved. This CDR3 contains 16 residues. Germline V lookup: CDR1 LGHDT, CDR2 YNNKEL (reference sequence). V lost 4 bases to trimming and J lost 2 bases, with 17 bases between them. The DNA for the CDR3 is TGTGCCAGCAGCCTTGGGGAGACAAAAGGAAACACTGAAGCTTTCTTT. Amino acid sequence: CASSLGETKGNTEAFF.

V is TRBV9 and J is TRBJ2-5, with 7 bases lining up with TRBD2. Germline V gene sequence: CDR1 SGDLS, CDR2 YYNGEE. The length of the CDR3 is 21 residues. The trim removed 0 bases at V and 2 bases at J, leaving 22 bases unmatched. CDR3: CASSVGPPGFKRGLPQETQYF. The CDR3 coding sequence is TGTGCCAGCAGCGTAGGCCCTCCCGGGTTCAAGCGGGGTCTGCCTCAAGAGACCCAGTACTTC.

The V gene is TRBV29-1, the J gene TRBJ2-3; no firm D call. Per the germline V gene, CDR1 is SQVTM and CDR2 is ANQGSEA. This CDR3 is 11 amino acids long. Trimming pared 5 bases from V and 4 bases from J, leaving 7 bases between. The CDR3 spells CSVLHPDTQYF. The CDR3 DNA reads TGCAGCGTTCTACATCCAGATACGCAGTATTTT.

This clone was observed once. The V gene is TRBV9, the J gene TRBJ1-3; possibly TRBD1 for D (6 bases). The V gene's germline CDR1 is SGDLS and CDR2 YYNGEE. V was trimmed by 3 bases and J by 2 bases, leaving 18 bases between them. The length of the CDR3 is 17 residues. The CDR3, as DNA: TGTGCCAGCAGCGAGGGGGGGAACAGGGTAGCTGGAAACACCATATATTTT. It specifies CASSEGGNRVAGNTIYF.

The V gene is TRBV6-2 or TRBV6-3, the J gene TRBJ2-1; 8 bases align to TRBD2. The length of the CDR3 is 13 residues. V was pared by 4 bases and J by 10 bases, with 6 bases of the junction left unmatched. Germline V CDR1 and CDR2: MNHEY, SVGEGT. In DNA, the CDR3 is TGTGCCAGCAGTTCCGGCGGGGGGCAAGAGCAGTTCTTC. It specifies CASSSGGGQEQFF.

V and J are TRBV4-3 and TRBJ1-2, with no clear D. This CDR3 spans 13 amino acids. Germline V CDR1 and CDR2: LGHNA, YSLEER. The V end lost 0 bases, the J end lost 4 bases, and 6 bases lay between the germline ends. In DNA, the CDR3 is TGCGCCAGCAGCCAAGAGGCTCTCTATGGCTACACCTTC. It codes for CASSQEALYGYTF.

The chain recombines TRBV9 with TRBJ1-2; no clear D gene. CDR3 length equals 14 residues. The germline V gene has CDR1 SGDLS and CDR2 YYNGEE. V was trimmed by 2 bases and J by 8 bases, leaving 16 bases between them. DNA of the CDR3: TGTGCCAGCAGCGTGTGGGGAGGAGGAGACGGCTACACCTTC. Translation gives CASSVWGGGDGYTF.

This clone was seen a single time. V is TRBV30 and J is TRBJ1-3, with D tentatively TRBD1 (5 bases). The CDR3 runs 15 residues. V lost 2 bases and J 0 bases, leaving 11 bases between the germline ends. The germline V gene encodes CDR1 GTSNPN and CDR2 SVGIG (reference sequence). The CDR3 nucleotides read TGTGCCTGGAGTATGGGGCCGAACTCTGGAAACACCATATATTTT. Residues: CAWSMGPNSGNTIYF.

This clone occurred once. The rearrangement joins TRBV11-3 to TRBJ2-5; TRBD2 agrees at 8 bases. With V trimmed by 1 base and J by 5 bases, 9 bases remained unmatched. Looked up from germline, CDR1 is SGHNT and CDR2 is YENEEA. The CDR3 loop spans 16 amino acids. CDR3 DNA sequence: TGTGCCAGCAGCTTAGGGTACGGGGGGGCCGATGAGACCCAGTACTTC. Translated, it gives CASSLGYGGADETQYF.

The rearrangement uses TRBV7-9 and TRBJ1-1, with TRBD1 matching over 10 bases. The V segment lost 2 bases and the J segment 1 base; nucleotides outside the gene matches: 10. Per germline, CDR1 SEHNR and CDR2 FQNEAQ (reference sequence). This CDR3 region has 18 residues. In DNA form, the CDR3 reads TGTGCCAGCAGCTTACGACAGGGGGCGTCCCCCCAGAACACTGAAGCTTTCTTT. Protein product: CASSLRQGASPQNTEAFF.

J is TRBJ2-1 and V is TRBV7-2, with TRBD2 matching over 15 bases. The germline V gene encodes CDR1 SGHTA and CDR2 FQGNSA. This CDR3 spans 16 amino acids. J lost 7 bases, V lost 5 bases, and 6 bases had no gene match. CDR3 protein: CASSVRTSGGVNEQFF. The CDR3 bases are TGTGCCAGCAGCGTACGGACTAGCGGGGGGGTGAATGAGCAGTTCTTC.

The gene calls are TRBV30 and TRBJ1-1, with D maybe TRBD1 (6 bases). Germline assignment: CDR1 GTSNPN and CDR2 SVGIG (reference sequence). The V gene lost 3 bases and the J gene lost 5 bases, with 19 bases spanning the gap. This CDR3 has 15 residues. CDR3 amino acids: CAWSRVKLRGTEAFF. The CDR3 bases are TGTGCCTGGAGCCGTGTGAAGTTAAGGGGGACTGAAGCTTTCTTT.

This clone has only a few counts. The chain couples TRBV2 to TRBJ1-5; possible D gene TRBD1, 5 bases. CDR1 is SNHLY and CDR2 is FYNNEI in the germline V gene. This CDR3 contains 15 residues. V was cut by 5 bases and J by 6 bases, with 17 bases left in between. The CDR3: CASSSGPGHFQPQHF. CDR3 nucleotides: TGTGCCAGCAGTTCCGGGCCCGGACATTTTCAGCCCCAGCATTTT.

The chain recombines TRBV30 with TRBJ1-3; D not resolved. Per germline, CDR1 GTSNPN and CDR2 SVGIG (reference sequence). The CDR3 length is 12 residues. Trimming cost V 4 bases and J 4 bases, with 8 bases left between them. The CDR3 spells CAWKAVGNTIYF. The CDR3 nucleotides read TGTGCCTGGAAGGCAGTGGGAAACACCATATATTTT.

The chain joins TRBV18 to TRBJ1-2; a weak D match, TRBD1 (5 bases). The ends were cut back, 3 bases at V and 14 bases at J, with 22 bases in the middle. Germline CDR1 and CDR2: KGHSH and LQKENI. The CDR3 is 14 amino acids. This chain's CDR3 is CASSPSSGTVALTF. As DNA, the CDR3 is TGTGCCAGCTCACCCTCGTCGGGGACGGTGGCTTTGACCTTC.

The gene calls are TRBV4-1 and TRBJ1-3; D may be TRBD1 (5 bases). Germline CDR1 is MGHRA and CDR2 is YSYEKL. V dropped 0 bases and J dropped 4 bases, with 16 bases sitting between them. The CDR3 totals 17 residues. The CDR3 nucleotides are TGCGCCAGCAGCCAAGATATCGGCAGGGCGGTAGGAAACACCATATATTTT. It yields the protein CASSQDIGRAVGNTIYF.

This clone was detected once. Other DNA sequences in this specimen translate into the identical CDR3. This rearrangement joins TRBV14 to TRBJ1-4, with D unresolved. The CDR3 sequence is 13 residues long. Germline V gives CDR1 SGHDN, CDR2 FVKESK. The V end was cut by 3 bases, the J end by 4 bases, with 6 bases between. The CDR3 region has the DNA TGTGCCAGCAGCCAGTACCTTAATGAAAAACTGTTTTTT. Protein: CASSQYLNEKLFF.

The chain couples TRBV12-5 to TRBJ2-2; TRBD2 matches 7 bases. Germline loops: CDR1 LGHNT, CDR2 FRNRAP. J gave up 0 bases and V 5 bases, and 9 bases lay outside the gene matches. The CDR3 spans 17 residues. In DNA, the CDR3 is TGTGCTAGTGGTCTATACTCAGGACTAGCGAACACCGGGGAGCTGTTTTTT. Translating it yields CASGLYSGLANTGELFF.

The chain has TRBV5-1 and TRBJ1-6; TRBD1 matches at 7 bases. The CDR3 contains 15 residues. CDR1 and CDR2 (germline): SGHRS, YFSETQ. Germline trimming cut 4 bases from V and 7 bases from J; bases unmatched to any gene: 8. The CDR3 region is CASSPQGVSNSPLHF. In nucleotides, the CDR3 is TGCGCCAGCAGCCCTCAGGGGGTCTCAAATTCACCCCTCCACTTT.